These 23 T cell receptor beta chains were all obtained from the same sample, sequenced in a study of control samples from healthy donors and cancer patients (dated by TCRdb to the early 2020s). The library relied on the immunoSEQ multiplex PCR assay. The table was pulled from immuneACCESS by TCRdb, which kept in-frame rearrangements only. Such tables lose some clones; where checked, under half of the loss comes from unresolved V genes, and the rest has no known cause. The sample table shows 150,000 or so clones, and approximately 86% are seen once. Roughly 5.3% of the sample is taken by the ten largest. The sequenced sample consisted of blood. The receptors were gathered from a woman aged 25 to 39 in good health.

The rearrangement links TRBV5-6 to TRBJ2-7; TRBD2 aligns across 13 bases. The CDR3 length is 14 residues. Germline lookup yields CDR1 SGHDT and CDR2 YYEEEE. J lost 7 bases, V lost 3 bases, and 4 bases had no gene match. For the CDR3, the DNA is TGTGCCAGCAGCTCGGGACTAGCGGGGAGTGAGCAGTACGTC. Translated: CASSSGLAGSEQYV.

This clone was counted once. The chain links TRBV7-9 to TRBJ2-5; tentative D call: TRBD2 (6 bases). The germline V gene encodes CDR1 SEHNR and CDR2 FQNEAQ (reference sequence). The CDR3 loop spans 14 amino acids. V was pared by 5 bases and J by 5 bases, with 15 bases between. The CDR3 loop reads CASSRDLRGETQYF. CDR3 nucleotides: TGTGCCAGCAGCCGGGACTTGAGAGGGGAGACCCAGTACTTC.

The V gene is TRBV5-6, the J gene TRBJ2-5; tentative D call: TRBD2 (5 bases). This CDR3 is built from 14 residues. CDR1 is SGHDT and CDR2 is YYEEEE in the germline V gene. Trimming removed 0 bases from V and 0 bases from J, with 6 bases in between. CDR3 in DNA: TGTGCCAGCAGCTTGGGAGGGTACCAAGAGACCCAGTACTTC. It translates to CASSLGGYQETQYF.

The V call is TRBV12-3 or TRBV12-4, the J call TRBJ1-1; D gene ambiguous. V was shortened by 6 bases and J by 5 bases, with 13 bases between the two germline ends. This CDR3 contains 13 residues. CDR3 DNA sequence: TGTGCCAGCAGGAGATGGGGTGGAACTGAAGCTTTCTTT. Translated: CASRRWGGTEAFF.

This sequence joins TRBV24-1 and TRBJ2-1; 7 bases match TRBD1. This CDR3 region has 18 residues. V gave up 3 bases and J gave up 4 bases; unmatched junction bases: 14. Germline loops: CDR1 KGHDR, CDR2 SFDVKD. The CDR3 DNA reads TGTGCCACCAGTGATCCACACAAAATGGGACAGCAATACAATGAGCAGTTCTTC. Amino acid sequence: CATSDPHKMGQQYNEQFF.

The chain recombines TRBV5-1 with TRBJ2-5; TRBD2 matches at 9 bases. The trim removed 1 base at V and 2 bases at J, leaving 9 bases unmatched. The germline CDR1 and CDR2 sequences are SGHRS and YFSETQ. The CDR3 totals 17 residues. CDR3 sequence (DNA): TGCGCCAGCAGCTTGTGGGCTAGCGGGGAACTACAAGAGACCCAGTACTTC. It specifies CASSLWASGELQETQYF.

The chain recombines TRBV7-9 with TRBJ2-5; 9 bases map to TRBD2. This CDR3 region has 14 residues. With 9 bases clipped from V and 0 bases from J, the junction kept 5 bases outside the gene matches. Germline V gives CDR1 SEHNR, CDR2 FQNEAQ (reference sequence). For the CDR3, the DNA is TGTGCCAGTGAGCGGGGGGCGCACCAAGAGACCCAGTACTTC. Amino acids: CASERGAHQETQYF.

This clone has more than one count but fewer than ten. For the CDR3, the DNA is TGTGCCAGCAGCCCCTCTAGCTATGGCTACACCTTC. The encoded protein is CASSPSSYGYTF. The chain has TRBV7-9 and TRBJ1-2; D remains unclear. The V end lost 5 bases, the J end lost 4 bases, and 8 bases lay between the germline ends. The CDR3 loop spans 12 amino acids. Germline V lookup: CDR1 SEHNR, CDR2 FQNEAQ (reference sequence).

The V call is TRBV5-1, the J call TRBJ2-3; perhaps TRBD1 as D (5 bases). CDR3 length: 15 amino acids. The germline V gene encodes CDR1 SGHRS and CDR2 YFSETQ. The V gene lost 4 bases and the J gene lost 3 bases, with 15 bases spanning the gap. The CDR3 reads CASSLRGQPTDTQYF. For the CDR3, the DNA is TGCGCCAGCAGCCTTAGGGGTCAGCCGACAGATACGCAGTATTTT.

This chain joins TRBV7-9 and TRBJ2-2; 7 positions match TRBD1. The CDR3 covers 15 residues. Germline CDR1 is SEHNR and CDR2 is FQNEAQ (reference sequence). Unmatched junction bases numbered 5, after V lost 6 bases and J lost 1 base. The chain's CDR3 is CASSSRTGNTGELFF. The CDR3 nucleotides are TGTGCCAGCAGTTCTAGGACAGGGAACACCGGGGAGCTGTTTTTT.

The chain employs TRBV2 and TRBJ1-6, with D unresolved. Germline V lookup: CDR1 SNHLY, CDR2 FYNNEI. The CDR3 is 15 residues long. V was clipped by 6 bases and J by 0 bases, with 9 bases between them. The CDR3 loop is CASSPSSSYNSPLHF. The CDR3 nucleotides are TGTGCCAGCAGCCCGAGTAGCTCCTATAATTCACCCCTCCACTTT. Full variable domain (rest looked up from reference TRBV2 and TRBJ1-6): EPEVTQTPSHQVTQMGQEVILRCVPISNHLYFYWYRQILGQKVEFLVSFYNNEISEKSEIFDDQFSVERPDGSNFTLKIRSTKLEDSAMYFCASSPSSSYNSPLHFGNGTRLTVT.

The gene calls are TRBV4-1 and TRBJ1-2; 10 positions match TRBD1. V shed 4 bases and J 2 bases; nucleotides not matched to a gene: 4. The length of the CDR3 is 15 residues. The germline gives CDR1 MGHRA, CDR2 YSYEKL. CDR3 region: CASSPTGQGNYGYTF. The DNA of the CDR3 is TGCGCCAGCAGCCCGACGGGACAGGGGAACTATGGCTACACCTTC.

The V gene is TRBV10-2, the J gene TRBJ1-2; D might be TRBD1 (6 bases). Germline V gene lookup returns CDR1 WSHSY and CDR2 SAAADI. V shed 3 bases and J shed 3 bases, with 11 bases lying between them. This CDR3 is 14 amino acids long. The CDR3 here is CASSDRQVYYGYTF. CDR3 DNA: TGCGCCAGCAGTGACCGACAGGTATACTATGGCTACACCTTC.

The CDR3 loop is CATSGQPNQPQHF. For the CDR3, the DNA is TGTGCCACCAGTGGCCAGCCCAATCAGCCCCAGCATTTT. The J gene is TRBJ1-5, the V gene TRBV24-1; D is undetermined. Trimming stripped 5 bases from V and 3 bases from J, with 7 bases between. This CDR3 spans 13 amino acids. CDR1 is KGHDR, CDR2 SFDVKD, per germline.

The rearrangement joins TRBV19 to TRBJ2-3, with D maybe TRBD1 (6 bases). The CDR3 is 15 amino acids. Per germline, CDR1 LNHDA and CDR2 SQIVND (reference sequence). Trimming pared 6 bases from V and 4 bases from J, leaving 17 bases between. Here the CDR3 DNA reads TGTGCCAGTAGCCTAACAGGAAGGGGGTCAGATACGCAGTATTTT. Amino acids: CASSLTGRGSDTQYF.

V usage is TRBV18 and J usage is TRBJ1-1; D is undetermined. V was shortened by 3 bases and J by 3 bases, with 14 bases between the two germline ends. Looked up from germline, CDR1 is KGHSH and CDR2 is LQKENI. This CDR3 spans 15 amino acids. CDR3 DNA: TGTGCCAGCTCACCGCAAGGACGGTCGGACACTGAAGCTTTCTTT. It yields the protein CASSPQGRSDTEAFF. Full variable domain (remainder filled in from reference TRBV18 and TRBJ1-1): NAGVMQNPRHLVRRRGQEARLRCSPMKGHSHVYWYRQLPEEGLKFMVYLQKENIIDESGMPKERFSAEFPKEGPSILRIQQVVRGDSAAYFCASSPQGRSDTEAFFGQGTRLTVV.

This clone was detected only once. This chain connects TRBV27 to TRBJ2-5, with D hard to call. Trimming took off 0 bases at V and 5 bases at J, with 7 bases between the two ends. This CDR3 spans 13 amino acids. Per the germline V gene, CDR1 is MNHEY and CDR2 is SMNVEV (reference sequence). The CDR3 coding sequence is TGTGCCAGCAGTTTATCGAAGGTGGAGACCCAGTACTTC. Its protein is CASSLSKVETQYF.

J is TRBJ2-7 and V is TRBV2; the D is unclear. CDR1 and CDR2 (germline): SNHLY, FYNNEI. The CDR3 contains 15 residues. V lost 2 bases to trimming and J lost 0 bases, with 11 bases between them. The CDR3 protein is CASSEFVGSSYEQYF. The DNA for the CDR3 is TGTGCCAGCAGTGAATTTGTTGGGTCCTCCTACGAGCAGTACTTC.

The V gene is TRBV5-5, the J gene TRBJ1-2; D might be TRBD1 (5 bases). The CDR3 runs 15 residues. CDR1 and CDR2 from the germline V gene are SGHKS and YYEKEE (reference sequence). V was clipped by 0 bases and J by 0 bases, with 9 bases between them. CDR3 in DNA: TGTGCCAGCAGCTTGGTGCAGGGCTCTAACTATGGCTACACCTTC. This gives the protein CASSLVQGSNYGYTF.

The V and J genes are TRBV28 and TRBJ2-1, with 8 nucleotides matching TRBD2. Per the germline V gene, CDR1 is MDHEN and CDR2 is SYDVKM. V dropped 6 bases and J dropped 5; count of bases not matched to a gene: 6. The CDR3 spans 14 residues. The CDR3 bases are TGTGCCAGCAGGATACTAGCGGTAGACAATGAGCAGTTCTTC. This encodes CASRILAVDNEQFF.

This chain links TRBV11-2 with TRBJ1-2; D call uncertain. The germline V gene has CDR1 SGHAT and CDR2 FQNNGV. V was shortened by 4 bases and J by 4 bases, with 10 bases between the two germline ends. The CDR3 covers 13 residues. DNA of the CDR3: TGTGCCAGCAGCTCCACAGCTATCTATGGCTACACCTTC. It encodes CASSSTAIYGYTF.

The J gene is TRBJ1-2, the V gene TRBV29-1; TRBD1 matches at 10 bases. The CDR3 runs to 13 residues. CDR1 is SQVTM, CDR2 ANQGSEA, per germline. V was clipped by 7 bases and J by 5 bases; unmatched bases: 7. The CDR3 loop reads CSANPGQGYGYTF. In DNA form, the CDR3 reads TGCAGCGCCAACCCGGGACAGGGGTATGGCTACACCTTC.

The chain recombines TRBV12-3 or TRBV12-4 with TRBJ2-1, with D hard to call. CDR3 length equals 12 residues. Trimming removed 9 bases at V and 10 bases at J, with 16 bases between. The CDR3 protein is CASTPNPVEQFF. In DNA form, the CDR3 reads TGTGCCAGTACCCCGAATCCGGTCGAGCAGTTCTTC.